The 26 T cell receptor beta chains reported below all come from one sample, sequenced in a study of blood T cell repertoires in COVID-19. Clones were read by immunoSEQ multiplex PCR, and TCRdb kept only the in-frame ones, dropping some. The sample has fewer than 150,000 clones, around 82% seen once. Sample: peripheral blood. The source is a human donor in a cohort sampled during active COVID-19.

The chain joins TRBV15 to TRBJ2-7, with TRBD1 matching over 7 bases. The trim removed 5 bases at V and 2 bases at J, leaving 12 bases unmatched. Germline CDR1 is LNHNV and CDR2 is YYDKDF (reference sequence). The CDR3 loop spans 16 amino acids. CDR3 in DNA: TGTGCCACCAGCCATGACTTAAGTACAGGGGCCTACGAGCAGTACTTC. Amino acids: CATSHDLSTGAYEQYF.

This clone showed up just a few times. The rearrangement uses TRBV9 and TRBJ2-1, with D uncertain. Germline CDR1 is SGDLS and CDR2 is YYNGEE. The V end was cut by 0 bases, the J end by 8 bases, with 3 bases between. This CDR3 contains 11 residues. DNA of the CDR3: TGTGCCAGCAGCGTAGCGGATGAGCAGTTCTTC. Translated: CASSVADEQFF.

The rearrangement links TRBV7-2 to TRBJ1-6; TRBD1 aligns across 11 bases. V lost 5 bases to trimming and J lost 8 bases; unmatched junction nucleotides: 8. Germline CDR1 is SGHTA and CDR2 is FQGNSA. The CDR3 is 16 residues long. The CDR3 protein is CASSDPGTGGYSPLHF. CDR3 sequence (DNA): TGTGCCAGCAGCGATCCTGGGACAGGGGGGTATTCACCCCTCCACTTT.

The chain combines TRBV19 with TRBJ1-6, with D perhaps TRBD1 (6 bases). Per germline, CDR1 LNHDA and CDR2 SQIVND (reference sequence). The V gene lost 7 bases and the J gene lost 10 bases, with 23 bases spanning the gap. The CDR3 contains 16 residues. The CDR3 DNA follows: TGTGCCAGTACCCAAGGGGGGGCGCTGGGTCAATCACCCCTCCACTTT. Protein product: CASTQGGALGQSPLHF.

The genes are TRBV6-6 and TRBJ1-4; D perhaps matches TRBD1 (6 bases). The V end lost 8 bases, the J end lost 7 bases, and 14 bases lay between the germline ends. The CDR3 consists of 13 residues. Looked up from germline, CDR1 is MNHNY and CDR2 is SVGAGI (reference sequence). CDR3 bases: TGTGCCAGCCGGAATCAGGGGCGTGAAAAACTGTTTTTT. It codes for CASRNQGREKLFF.

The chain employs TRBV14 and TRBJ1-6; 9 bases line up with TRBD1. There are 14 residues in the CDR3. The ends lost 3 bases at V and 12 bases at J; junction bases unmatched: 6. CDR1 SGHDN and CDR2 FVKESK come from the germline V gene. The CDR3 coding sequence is TGTGCCAGCAGCCAGGGACAGGGTAGGATACCCCTCCACTTT. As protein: CASSQGQGRIPLHF.

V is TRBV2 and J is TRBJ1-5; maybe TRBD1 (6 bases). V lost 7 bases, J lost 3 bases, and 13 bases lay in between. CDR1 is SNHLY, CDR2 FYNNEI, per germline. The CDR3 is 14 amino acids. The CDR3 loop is CASNQDSVNQPQHF. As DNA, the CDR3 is TGTGCCAGCAACCAGGACAGCGTCAATCAGCCCCAGCATTTT.

The DNA for the CDR3 is TGTGCCAGCAGCTTGGTTGGTCTGGGCCTAAGCCACAATGAGCAGTTCTTC. Translated, it gives CASSLVGLGLSHNEQFF. The chain has TRBV5-6 and TRBJ2-1, with D uncertain. Germline CDR1 SGHDT, CDR2 YYEEEE. Trimming left V 0 bases short and J 5 bases short, with 18 bases between. The CDR3 consists of 17 residues.

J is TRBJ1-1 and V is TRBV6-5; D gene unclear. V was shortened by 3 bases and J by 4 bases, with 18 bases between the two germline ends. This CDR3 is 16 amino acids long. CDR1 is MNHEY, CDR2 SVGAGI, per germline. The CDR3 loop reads CASSYWLPSRVTEAFF. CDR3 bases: TGTGCCAGCAGTTATTGGCTACCGAGTCGGGTCACTGAAGCTTTCTTT.

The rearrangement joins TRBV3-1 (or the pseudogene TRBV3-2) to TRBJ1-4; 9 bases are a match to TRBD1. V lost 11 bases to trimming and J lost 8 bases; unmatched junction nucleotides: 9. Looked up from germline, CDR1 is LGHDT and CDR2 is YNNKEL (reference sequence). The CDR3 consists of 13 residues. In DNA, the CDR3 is TGTGCCTCCATGACAGGGGGGAGCGAAAAACTGTTTTTT. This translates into CASMTGGSEKLFF.

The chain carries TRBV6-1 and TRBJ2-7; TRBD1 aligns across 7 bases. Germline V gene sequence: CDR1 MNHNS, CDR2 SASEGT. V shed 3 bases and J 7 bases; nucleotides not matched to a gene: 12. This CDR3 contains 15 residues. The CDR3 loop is CASSESKGARWEQYF. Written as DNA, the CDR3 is TGTGCCAGCAGTGAGTCGAAGGGGGCGCGATGGGAGCAGTACTTC.

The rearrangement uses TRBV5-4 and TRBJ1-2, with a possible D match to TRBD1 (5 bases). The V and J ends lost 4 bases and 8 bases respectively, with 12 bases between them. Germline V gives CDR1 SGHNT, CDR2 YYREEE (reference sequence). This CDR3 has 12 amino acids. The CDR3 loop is CASSPSKGGYTF. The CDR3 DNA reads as TGTGCCAGCAGCCCGAGTAAGGGGGGCTACACCTTC.

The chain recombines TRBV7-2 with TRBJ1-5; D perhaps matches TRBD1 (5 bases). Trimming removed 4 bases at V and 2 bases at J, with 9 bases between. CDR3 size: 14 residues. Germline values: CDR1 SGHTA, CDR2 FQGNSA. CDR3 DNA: TGTGCCAGCAGCTATGGAGGGGGCAATCAGCCCCAGCATTTT. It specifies CASSYGGGNQPQHF.

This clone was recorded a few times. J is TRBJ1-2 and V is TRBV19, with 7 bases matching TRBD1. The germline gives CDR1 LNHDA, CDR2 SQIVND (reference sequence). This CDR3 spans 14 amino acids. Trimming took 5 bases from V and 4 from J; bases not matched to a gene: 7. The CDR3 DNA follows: TGTGCCAGTAGTCCCAGGGGGGCGGTCTATGGCTACACCTTC. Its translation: CASSPRGAVYGYTF.

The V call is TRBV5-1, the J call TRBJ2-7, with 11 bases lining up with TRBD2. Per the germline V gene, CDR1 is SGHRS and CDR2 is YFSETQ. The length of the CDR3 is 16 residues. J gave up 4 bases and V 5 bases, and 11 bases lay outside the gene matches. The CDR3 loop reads CASRDFDSGGAYEQYF. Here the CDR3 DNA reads TGCGCCAGCAGGGATTTCGATAGCGGGGGGGCGTACGAGCAGTACTTC.

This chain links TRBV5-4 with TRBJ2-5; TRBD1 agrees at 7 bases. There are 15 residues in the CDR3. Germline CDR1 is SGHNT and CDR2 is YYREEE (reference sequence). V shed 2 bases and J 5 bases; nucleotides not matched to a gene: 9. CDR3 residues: CASSFNRQGQETQYF. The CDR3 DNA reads TGTGCCAGCAGCTTTAATCGACAGGGCCAGGAGACCCAGTACTTC.

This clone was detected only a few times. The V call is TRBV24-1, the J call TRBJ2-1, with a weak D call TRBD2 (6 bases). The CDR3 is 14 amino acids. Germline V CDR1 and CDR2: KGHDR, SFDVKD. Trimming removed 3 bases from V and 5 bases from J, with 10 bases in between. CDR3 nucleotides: TGTGCCACCAGTGATGCGGGGCCCCACAATGAGCAGTTCTTC. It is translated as CATSDAGPHNEQFF.

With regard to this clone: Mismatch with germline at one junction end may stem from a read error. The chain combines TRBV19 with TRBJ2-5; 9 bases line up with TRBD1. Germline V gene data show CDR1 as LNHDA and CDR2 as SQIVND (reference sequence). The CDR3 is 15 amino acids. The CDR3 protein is CPSIIHTTGGETQYF. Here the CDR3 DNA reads TGTCCCAGTATTATACACACGACAGGGGGGGAGACCCAGTACTTC.

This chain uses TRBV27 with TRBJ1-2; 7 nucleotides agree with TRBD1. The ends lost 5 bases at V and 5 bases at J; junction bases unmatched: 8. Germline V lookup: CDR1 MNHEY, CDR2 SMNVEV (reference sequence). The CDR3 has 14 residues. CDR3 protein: CASSPSGQIYGYTF. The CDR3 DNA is TGTGCCAGCAGTCCGTCGGGACAGATTTATGGCTACACCTTC.

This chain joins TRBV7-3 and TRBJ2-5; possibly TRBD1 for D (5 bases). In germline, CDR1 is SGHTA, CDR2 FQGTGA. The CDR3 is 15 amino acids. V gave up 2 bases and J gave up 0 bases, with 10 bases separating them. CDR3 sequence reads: CASSLGAFNQETQYF. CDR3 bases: TGTGCCAGCAGCTTAGGGGCTTTTAACCAAGAGACCCAGTACTTC. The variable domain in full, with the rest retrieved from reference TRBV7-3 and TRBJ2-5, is GAGVSQTPSNKVTEKGKYVELRCDPISGHTALYWYRQSLGQGPEFLIYFQGTGAADDSGLPNDRFFAVRPEGSVSTLKIQRTERGDSAVYLCASSLGAFNQETQYFGPGTRLLVL.

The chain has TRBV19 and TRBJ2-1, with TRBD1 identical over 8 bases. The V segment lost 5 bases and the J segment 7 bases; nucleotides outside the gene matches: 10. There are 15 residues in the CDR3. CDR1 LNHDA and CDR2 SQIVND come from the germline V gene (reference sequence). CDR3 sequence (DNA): TGTGCCAGTAGTCCCCCCCAGGGGGCTGGAAATGAGCAGTTCTTC. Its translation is CASSPPQGAGNEQFF.

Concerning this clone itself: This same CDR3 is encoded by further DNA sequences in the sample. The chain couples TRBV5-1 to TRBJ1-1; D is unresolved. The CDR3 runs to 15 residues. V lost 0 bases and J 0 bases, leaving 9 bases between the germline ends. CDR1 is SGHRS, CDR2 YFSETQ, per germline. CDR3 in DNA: TGCGCCAGCAGCTTGGACAGAGCTATGAACACTGAAGCTTTCTTT. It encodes CASSLDRAMNTEAFF.

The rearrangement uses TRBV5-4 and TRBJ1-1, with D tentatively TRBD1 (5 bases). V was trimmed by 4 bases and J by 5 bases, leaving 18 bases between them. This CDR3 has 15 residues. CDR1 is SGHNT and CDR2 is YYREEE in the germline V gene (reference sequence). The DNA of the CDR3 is TGTGCCAGCAGCCCAGACGGGGGGGGGACGACTGAAGCTTTCTTT. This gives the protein CASSPDGGGTTEAFF.

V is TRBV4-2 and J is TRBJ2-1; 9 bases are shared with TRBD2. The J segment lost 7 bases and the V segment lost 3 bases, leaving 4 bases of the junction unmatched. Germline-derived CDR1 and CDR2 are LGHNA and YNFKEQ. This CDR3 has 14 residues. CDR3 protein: CASSHSGGPNEQFF. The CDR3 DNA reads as TGTGCCAGCAGCCATAGCGGGGGTCCTAATGAGCAGTTCTTC.

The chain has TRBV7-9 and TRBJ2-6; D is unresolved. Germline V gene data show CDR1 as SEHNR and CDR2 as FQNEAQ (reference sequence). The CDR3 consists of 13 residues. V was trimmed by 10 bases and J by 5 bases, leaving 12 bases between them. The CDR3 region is CATHSPWANVLTF. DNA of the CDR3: TGTGCCACCCACAGCCCCTGGGCCAACGTCCTGACTTTC. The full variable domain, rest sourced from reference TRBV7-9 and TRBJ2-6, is DTGVSQNPRHKITKRGQNVTFRCDPISEHNRLYWYRQTLGQGPEFLTYFQNEAQLEKSRLLSDRFSAERPKGSFSTLEIQRTEQGDSAMYLCATHSPWANVLTFGAGSRLTVL.

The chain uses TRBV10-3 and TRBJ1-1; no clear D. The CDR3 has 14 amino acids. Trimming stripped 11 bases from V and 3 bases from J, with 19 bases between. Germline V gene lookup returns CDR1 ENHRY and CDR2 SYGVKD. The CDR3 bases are TGTGCCGCAAGGTCGGCGGGTTGGGACACTGAAGCTTTCTTT. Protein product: CAARSAGWDTEAFF.